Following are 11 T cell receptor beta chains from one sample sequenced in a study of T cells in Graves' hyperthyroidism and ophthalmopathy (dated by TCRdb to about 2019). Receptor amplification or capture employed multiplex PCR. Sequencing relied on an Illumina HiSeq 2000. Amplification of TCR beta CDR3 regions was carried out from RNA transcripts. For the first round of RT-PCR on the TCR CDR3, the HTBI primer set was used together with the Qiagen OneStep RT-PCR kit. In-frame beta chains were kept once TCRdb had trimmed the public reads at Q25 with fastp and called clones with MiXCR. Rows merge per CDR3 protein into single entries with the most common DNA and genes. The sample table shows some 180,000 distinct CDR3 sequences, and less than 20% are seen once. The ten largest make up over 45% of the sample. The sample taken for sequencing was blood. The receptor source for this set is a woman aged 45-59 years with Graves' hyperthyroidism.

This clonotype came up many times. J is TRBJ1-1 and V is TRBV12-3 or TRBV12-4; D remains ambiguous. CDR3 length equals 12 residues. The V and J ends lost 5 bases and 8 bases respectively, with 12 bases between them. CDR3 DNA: TGTGCCAGCAGTCTTTCCCAGGCCGAAGCTTTCTTT. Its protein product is CASSLSQAEAFF.

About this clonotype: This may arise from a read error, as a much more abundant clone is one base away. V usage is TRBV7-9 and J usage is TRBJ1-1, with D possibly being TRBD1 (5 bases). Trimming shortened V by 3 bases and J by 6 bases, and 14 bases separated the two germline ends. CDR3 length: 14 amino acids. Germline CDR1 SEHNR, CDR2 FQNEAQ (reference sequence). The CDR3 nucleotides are TGTGCCAGCAGCTTTAAGGGGACGGCCGCTGAAGCTTTCTTT. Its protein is CASSFKGTAAEAFF.

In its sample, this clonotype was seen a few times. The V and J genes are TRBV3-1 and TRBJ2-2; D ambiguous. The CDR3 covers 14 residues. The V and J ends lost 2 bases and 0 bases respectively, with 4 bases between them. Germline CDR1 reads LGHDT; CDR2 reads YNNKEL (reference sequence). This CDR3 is CASSQRANTGELFF. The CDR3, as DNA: TGTGCCAGCAGCCAAAGGGCGAACACCGGGGAGCTGTTTTTT.

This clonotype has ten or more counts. In DNA form, the CDR3 reads TGTGCCAGCAGCTCCCGGACAGCAGGGACCCAGTACTTC. Translating gives CASSSRTAGTQYF. The V gene is TRBV7-2, the J gene TRBJ2-5, with a tentative D call TRBD1 (6 bases). This CDR3 has 13 residues. Trimming took 4 bases from V and 7 from J, leaving 13 bases between them. Germline CDR1 SGHTA, CDR2 FQGNSA.

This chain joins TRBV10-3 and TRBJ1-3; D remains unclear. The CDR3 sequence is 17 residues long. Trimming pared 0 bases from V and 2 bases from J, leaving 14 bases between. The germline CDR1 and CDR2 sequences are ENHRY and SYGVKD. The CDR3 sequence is CAISESSPYNAGNTIYF. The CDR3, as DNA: TGTGCCATCAGTGAGTCGAGCCCCTATAATGCTGGAAACACCATATATTTT.

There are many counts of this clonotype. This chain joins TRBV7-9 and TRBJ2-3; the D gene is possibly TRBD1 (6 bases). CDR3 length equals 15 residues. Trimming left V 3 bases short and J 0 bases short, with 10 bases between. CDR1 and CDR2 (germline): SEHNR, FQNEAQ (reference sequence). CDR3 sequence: CASSFGTPSTDTQYF. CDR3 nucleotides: TGTGCCAGCAGCTTTGGGACACCAAGCACAGATACGCAGTATTTT.

The DNA of the CDR3 is TGTGCCAGTAGCCCTCGACTCCTCTCTGGGGCCAACGTCCTGACTTTC. This sequence encodes CASSPRLLSGANVLTF. The J gene is TRBJ2-6, the V gene TRBV19; D is unresolved. CDR1 is LNHDA, CDR2 SQIVND, per germline (reference sequence). CDR3 length: 16 amino acids. The germline V and J ends were trimmed by 6 bases and 0 bases, with 12 bases remaining between them.

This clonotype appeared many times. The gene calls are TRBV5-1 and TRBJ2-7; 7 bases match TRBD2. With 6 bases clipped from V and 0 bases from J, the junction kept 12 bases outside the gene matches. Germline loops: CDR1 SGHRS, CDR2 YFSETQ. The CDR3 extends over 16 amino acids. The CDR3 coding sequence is TGCGCCAGCAAGCCGGAGGGCGGGAGTCGCTCCTACGAGCAGTACTTC. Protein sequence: CASKPEGGSRSYEQYF.

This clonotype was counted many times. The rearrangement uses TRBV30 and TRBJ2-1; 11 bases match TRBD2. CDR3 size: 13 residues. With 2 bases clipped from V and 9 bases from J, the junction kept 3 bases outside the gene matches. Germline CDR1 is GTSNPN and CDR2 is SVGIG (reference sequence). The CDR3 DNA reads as TGTGCCTGGAGTCTTGGGACTAGCGGTGAGCAGTTCTTC. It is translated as CAWSLGTSGEQFF.

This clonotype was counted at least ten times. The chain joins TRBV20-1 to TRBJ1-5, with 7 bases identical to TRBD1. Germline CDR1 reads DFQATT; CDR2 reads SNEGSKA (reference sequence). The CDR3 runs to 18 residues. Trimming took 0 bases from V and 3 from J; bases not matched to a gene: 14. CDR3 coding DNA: TGCAGTGCTAGAGATGAAACCCGGACAGGAAGAGACAATCAGCCCCAGCATTTT. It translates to CSARDETRTGRDNQPQHF.

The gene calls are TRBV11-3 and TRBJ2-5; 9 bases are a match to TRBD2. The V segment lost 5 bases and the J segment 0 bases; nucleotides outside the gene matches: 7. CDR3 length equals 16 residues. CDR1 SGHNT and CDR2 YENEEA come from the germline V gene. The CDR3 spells CASSQGAGGNQETQYF. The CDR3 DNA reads TGTGCCAGCAGCCAAGGAGCGGGGGGAAACCAAGAGACCCAGTACTTC.